This T cell receptor beta chain is drawn from a study of T cell responses to AZD1222 COVID-19 vaccine. Study context: Second-dose schedules of about 4 or about 12 weeks were combined. Study-wide results and caveats: Reportedly, nearly half of unique spike TCRs recognized epitopes outside B.1.351/B.1.1.7 mutations. Just a handful of AZD1222 recipients tested seropositive at baseline.

The CDR3 consists of 15 residues. Trimming at V came to 6 bases and at J to 2 bases, leaving 9 bases not matched to a gene. Germline values: CDR1 KGHSH, CDR2 LQKENI. Details on this clone: Its antigen is not known.

Assay: immunoSEQ multiplex PCR; the TCRdb copy retains only in-frame clones and omits some. The sample has fewer than 150,000 clones, 92% seen once. This chain links TRBV18 with TRBJ2-5, with TRBD1 matching 7 bases. The sequence derives from an adult in good health. The source was peripheral blood, collected on day 0 of AZD1222 vaccination. The CDR3 protein is CASSSWTGIQETQYF. The CDR3 DNA sequence: TGTGCCAGCTCTTCCTGGACAGGCATACAAGAGACCCAGTACTTC.